Following are 8 T cell receptor beta chains from one sample sequenced in a study of CD8 T cells in Susac syndrome. With random hexamers, reverse transcription was performed on about 0.45 to 1 ug of RNA. TCRdb independently ran MiXCR on the immunoSEQ multiplex PCR reads; one entry per CDR3 protein. The sample includes some 110,000 distinct CDR3 sequences, over 85% of them seen just once. Sequencing used CD8+ T cells from PBMCs. These receptors were obtained from a human donor with multiple sclerosis.

The rearrangement joins TRBV9 to TRBJ2-3; D is undetermined. This CDR3 has 12 residues. V gave up 3 bases and J gave up 11 bases, with 13 bases separating them. The germline CDR1 and CDR2 sequences are SGDLS and YYNGEE. The CDR3 bases are TGTGCCAGCAGCGCAAGACAAATGGAGCAGTATTTT. Translated: CASSARQMEQYF.

The rearrangement links TRBV2 to TRBJ2-7, with D perhaps matching TRBD2 (6 bases). Germline loops: CDR1 SNHLY, CDR2 FYNNEI. Trimming removed 2 bases from V and 3 bases from J, with 14 bases in between. The CDR3 contains 15 residues. The chain's CDR3 is CASSENLAGNYEQYF. The CDR3 bases are TGTGCCAGCAGTGAAAATTTGGCGGGAAACTACGAGCAGTACTTC. The complete variable domain, with remaining parts taken from reference TRBV2 and TRBJ2-7, reads EPEVTQTPSHQVTQMGQEVILRCVPISNHLYFYWYRQILGQKVEFLVSFYNNEISEKSEIFDDQFSVERPDGSNFTLKIRSTKLEDSAMYFCASSENLAGNYEQYFGPGTRLTVT.

V is TRBV12-3 or TRBV12-4 and J is TRBJ2-5; D is perhaps TRBD1 (6 bases). The CDR3 has 14 residues. The V and J ends lost 5 bases and 1 base respectively, with 11 bases between them. As DNA, the CDR3 is TGTGCCAGCAGTGCGCCGGACAGCCAAGAGACCCAGTACTTC. Translating it yields CASSAPDSQETQYF.

This chain connects TRBV20-1 to TRBJ2-5, with 10 positions matching TRBD2. This CDR3 is 14 amino acids long. Germline lookup yields CDR1 DFQATT and CDR2 SNEGSKA (reference sequence). V was clipped by 1 base and J by 10 bases; unmatched bases: 9. CDR3 region: CSARGEREGWSQYF. The DNA for the CDR3 is TGCAGTGCTAGAGGAGAGCGGGAGGGCTGGAGCCAGTACTTC.

The chain recombines TRBV28 with TRBJ2-7; the D gene could be TRBD1 or TRBD2 (5 bases each). CDR3 length: 13 residues. CDR1 and CDR2 from the germline V gene are MDHEN and SYDVKM. V was cut by 4 bases and J by 7 bases, with 14 bases left in between. The CDR3: CASSSSDWGEQYF. The CDR3 nucleotides are TGTGCCAGCAGTTCCTCGGATTGGGGGGAGCAGTACTTC.

V usage is TRBV7-8 and J usage is TRBJ2-1; 7 nucleotides line up with TRBD2. V lost 0 bases, J lost 4 bases, and 6 bases stayed unmatched. From germline, CDR1 is SGHVS and CDR2 FQNEAQ. This CDR3 spans 16 amino acids. The CDR3 DNA reads TGTGCCAGCAGCTTAGCGAGTGCTAGCGGATACAATGAGCAGTTCTTC. Translated: CASSLASASGYNEQFF.

This clonotype was recorded once. As DNA, the CDR3 is TGCAGTGCCACCCGTTTTCGGGCCTCAGACGAGCAGTACTTC. Its translation is CSATRFRASDEQYF. The chain couples TRBV20-1 to TRBJ2-7; D call uncertain. V was cut by 6 bases and J by 5 bases, with 20 bases left in between. CDR1 is DFQATT and CDR2 is SNEGSKA in the germline V gene (reference sequence). The CDR3 covers 14 residues.

The chain has TRBV10-3 and TRBJ2-1; D gene uncertain. Trimming removed 4 bases at V and 7 bases at J, with 8 bases between. Germline V gene data show CDR1 as ENHRY and CDR2 as SYGVKD. CDR3 length: 12 residues. The CDR3 region is CAISGLMNEQFF. The DNA of the CDR3 is TGTGCCATCAGTGGACTTATGAATGAGCAGTTCTTC.